This is a list of T cell receptor beta chains from one sample in a study of identical twins. TCRdb reprocessed the 5' RACE reads with MiXCR, giving one entry per CDR3 protein. The profile shows some 660,000 distinct CDR3 sequences, over 8.5% of them singletons. This sample was shared with a second study, whose subject was yellow fever vaccine responses in identical twins.

Material for sequencing was PBMCs. These receptors came from a woman aged 18 to 35 in good health. Both conserved end residues are part of each CDR3. A D gene is named only where the DNA matches it firmly. Rows may omit the clone size; those that give it use once, few, many or a size class.

CASSRPYEKLFF,TGTGCCAGCAGCAGACCGTATGAAAAACTGTTTTTT,-,TRBJ1-4,TRBV7-9,-
CASTHNRNTGDVRQPQHF,TGTGCCAGCACACACAACCGAAATACAGGGGACGTAAGACAGCCCCAGCATTTT,-,TRBJ1-5,TRBV6-1,TRBD1
CASRIGRDEQYF,TGTGCCAGCAGGATAGGCAGGGACGAGCAGTACTTC,-,TRBJ2-7,TRBV27,-
CATSDHGGQGETQYF,TGTGCCACCAGTGACCACGGCGGACAGGGGGAGACCCAGTACTTC,few,TRBJ2-5,TRBV24-1,TRBD1
CSVRTASNQPQHF,TGCAGCGTGCGGACAGCGTCCAATCAGCCCCAGCATTTT,many,TRBJ1-5,TRBV29-1,-
CASSPKTAPNEQFF,TGTGCCAGCAGCCCGAAGACAGCTCCCAATGAGCAGTTCTTC,few,TRBJ2-1,TRBV7-2,-
CAISENSRGETQYF,TGTGCCATCAGTGAGAACAGTAGGGGAGAGACCCAGTACTTC,many,TRBJ2-5,TRBV10-3,-
CASSLWGSGPHEQFF,TGTGCCAGCAGTTTATGGGGGTCGGGACCCCATGAGCAGTTCTTC,-,TRBJ2-1,TRBV27,-
CASSSDRANVNEQFF,TGTGCCAGCAGCTCCGACAGGGCCAACGTCAATGAGCAGTTCTTC,few,TRBJ2-1,TRBV28,TRBD1
CASSSGSSTDTQYF,TGCGCCAGCAGCTCCGGAAGTAGCACAGATACGCAGTATTTT,many,TRBJ2-3,TRBV7-9,-
CASSPKQNQETQYF,TGTGCCAGCTCACCGAAACAGAACCAAGAGACCCAGTACTTC,-,TRBJ2-5,TRBV18,-
CASSSGTGALAGYTF,TGTGCCAGCAGCTCGGGGACAGGGGCGTTGGCTGGCTACACCTTC,many,TRBJ1-2,TRBV5-5,TRBD1
CASSLGRTTYEQYF,TGTGCCAGCAGTTTAGGGCGGACTACCTACGAGCAGTACTTC,few,TRBJ2-7,TRBV28,-
CASSGRVMTGARTGELFF,TGTGCCAGCAGCGGGCGGGTTATGACAGGTGCTCGGACCGGGGAGCTGTTTTTT,many,TRBJ2-2,TRBV3-1,-
CASSYIGAEAFF,TGTGCCAGCAGTTACATCGGGGCTGAAGCTTTCTTT,many,TRBJ1-1,TRBV6-6,-
CASSFARDEQYF,TGTGCCAGCAGTTTCGCAAGGGACGAGCAGTACTTC,medium-sized,TRBJ2-7,TRBV6-2/TRBV6-3,-
CASMALAGMAPDTQYF,TGTGCCAGCATGGCATTAGCGGGAATGGCGCCAGATACGCAGTATTTT,few,TRBJ2-3,TRBV12-3/TRBV12-4,TRBD2
CAWVGTGGYEQYF,TGTGCCTGGGTGGGGACAGGGGGCTACGAGCAGTACTTC,-,TRBJ2-7,TRBV30,TRBD1
CASSPVAGGVYNEQFF,TGTGCCAGCAGCCCCGTAGCGGGAGGGGTCTACAATGAGCAGTTCTTC,few,TRBJ2-1,TRBV7-8,TRBD2
CAIMTAGASYEQYF,TGTGCCATCATGACGGCAGGGGCCTCCTACGAGCAGTACTTC,-,TRBJ2-7,TRBV10-3,-
CASSLRPGLQETQYF,TGTGCCAGCAGTTTACGGCCGGGGTTGCAAGAGACCCAGTACTTC,-,TRBJ2-5,TRBV12-3/TRBV12-4,-
CAISEGGGGYEQYF,TGTGCCATCAGTGAGGGTGGTGGCGGGTACGAGCAGTACTTC,-,TRBJ2-7,TRBV10-3,-
CASSPGGLAGVAGELFF,TGCGCCAGCAGCCCTGGTGGACTAGCGGGAGTCGCCGGGGAGCTGTTTTTT,-,TRBJ2-2,TRBV5-1,TRBD2
CASSTENRVQETQYF,TGCGCCAGCAGCACCGAAAACAGGGTACAAGAGACCCAGTACTTC,-,TRBJ2-5,TRBV5-1,-
CASMSGMVDTQYF,TGTGCCAGCATGAGTGGGATGGTGGATACGCAGTATTTT,once,TRBJ2-3,TRBV28,-
CASSAHLGQNYEQYF,TGTGCCAGCAGTGCACACTTGGGACAGAACTACGAGCAGTACTTC,few,TRBJ2-7,TRBV6-1,TRBD1
CATSSNRDRDGEQYF,TGTGCCACCAGCAGTAACCGGGACAGGGATGGCGAGCAGTACTTC,-,TRBJ2-7,TRBV15,TRBD1
CAWSDTGYAEAFF,TGTGCCTGGAGTGATACAGGCTATGCTGAAGCTTTCTTT,-,TRBJ1-1,TRBV30,-
CSAGQGYGYTF,TGCAGCGCCGGACAGGGCTATGGCTACACCTTC,-,TRBJ1-2,TRBV29-1,TRBD1
CASSRLAGVLTDTQYF,TGTGCCAGCAGTCGACTAGCGGGGGTTCTCACAGATACGCAGTATTTT,few,TRBJ2-3,TRBV6-1,TRBD2
CATSDGRQETQYF,TGTGCCACCAGTGATGGGCGGCAAGAGACCCAGTACTTC,-,TRBJ2-5,TRBV24-1,-
CASSTAIRTANTGELFF,TGTGCCAGCAGCACAGCGATACGGACAGCGAACACCGGGGAGCTGTTTTTT,many,TRBJ2-2,TRBV7-9,-
CASSPQTSGRRNEQFF,TGTGCCAGCAGCCCCCAGACTAGCGGGAGACGCAATGAGCAGTTCTTC,few,TRBJ2-1,TRBV28,TRBD2
CASSFIGQGAGETQYF,TGTGCCAGCAGTTTTATCGGACAGGGGGCTGGAGAGACCCAGTACTTC,-,TRBJ2-5,TRBV27,TRBD1
CASSLGTLVFISGEQFF,TGCGCCAGCAGCTTGGGAACCCTAGTATTTATTTCTGGGGAGCAGTTCTTC,-,TRBJ2-1,TRBV5-1,-
CASSFGLSSYNSPLHF,TGTGCCAGCAGTTTTGGGTTGAGCTCCTATAATTCACCCCTCCACTTT,-,TRBJ1-6,TRBV27,-
CSARATENTEAFF,TGCAGTGCTAGAGCGACGGAGAACACTGAAGCTTTCTTT,many,TRBJ1-1,TRBV20-1,-
CASRTGMSTDTQYF,TGTGCCAGTAGGACAGGGATGAGCACAGATACGCAGTATTTT,-,TRBJ2-3,TRBV19,TRBD1
CATSDRTGGNNEQFF,TGTGCCACCAGTGATCGGACAGGGGGAAACAATGAGCAGTTCTTC,many,TRBJ2-1,TRBV24-1,TRBD1
CAIRQGGREETQYF,TGTGCCATCAGGCAGGGGGGAAGAGAAGAGACCCAGTACTTC,many,TRBJ2-5,TRBV10-3,-
CASSRQRNTEAFF,TGTGCCAGCAGCCGGCAGAGGAACACTGAAGCTTTCTTT,many,TRBJ1-1,TRBV7-9,-
CASRTGTSPETQYF,TGTGCCAGCAGAACCGGGACATCGCCGGAGACCCAGTACTTC,-,TRBJ2-5,TRBV28,-
CASSLGLAGFDEQYF,TGCGCCAGCAGCTTGGGTCTAGCGGGGTTCGACGAGCAGTACTTC,many,TRBJ2-7,TRBV5-1,TRBD2
CASSFGGAIGETQYF,TGTGCCAGCAGCTTCGGGGGGGCCATCGGAGAGACCCAGTACTTC,-,TRBJ2-5,TRBV7-2,TRBD2
CATSQDLLTSGDETQYF,TGTGCCACCAGCCAGGACCTTTTGACTAGCGGGGACGAGACCCAGTACTTC,-,TRBJ2-5,TRBV3-1,TRBD2
CASSYGPLGQGVPGYGYTF,TGTGCCAGCAGTTATGGCCCCCTCGGACAGGGGGTACCTGGGTATGGCTACACCTTC,-,TRBJ1-2,TRBV27,TRBD1
CARPNLELRDTQYF,TGTGCCAGACCGAATTTAGAACTACGGGATACGCAGTATTTT,many,TRBJ2-3,TRBV7-9,-
CASRRGTETYNEQFF,TGTGCCAGCAGGCGGGGGACTGAAACCTACAATGAGCAGTTCTTC,-,TRBJ2-1,TRBV7-9,TRBD2
CASRARGGDGYTF,TGTGCCAGCAGAGCCAGGGGGGGAGATGGCTACACCTTC,-,TRBJ1-2,TRBV6-4,TRBD1
CSASAKTGSGNTIYF,TGCAGCGCCTCTGCCAAAACAGGCTCTGGAAACACCATATATTTT,-,TRBJ1-3,TRBV29-1,-
CASSWGDNSPLHF,TGTGCCAGCAGCTGGGGGGATAATTCACCCCTCCACTTT,-,TRBJ1-6,TRBV7-9,-
CSARDLGILLETYEQYF,TGCAGTGCTAGAGATCTGGGTATCCTATTGGAGACCTACGAGCAGTACTTC,few,TRBJ2-7,TRBV20-1,-
CSARAGGQTNTGELFF,TGCAGTGCTAGAGCTGGGGGACAGACGAACACCGGGGAGCTGTTTTTT,few,TRBJ2-2,TRBV20-1,TRBD1
CASSEVVVGETQYF,TGTGCCAGCAGTGAAGTGGTGGTGGGAGAGACCCAGTACTTC,few,TRBJ2-5,TRBV2,-